This T cell receptor beta chain was captured by sequencing in a study of blood T cell repertoires in COVID-19. Turning to the study itself: The samples span acute and convalescent COVID-19 from the United States, Italy and Spain. The cDNA or gDNA used as material had been derived from T cells, B-cell-depleted T cells, or PBMCs.

CDR3 length equals 16 residues. Germline V lookup: CDR1 MDHEN, CDR2 SYDVKM. Trimming took 4 bases from V and 1 from J; bases not matched to a gene: 5. The data were produced by immunoSEQ multiplex PCR, yet TCRdb's version contains in-frame clones alone and is incomplete. The data hold 55,000 to 85,000 clones, with about nine tenths observed a single time. The sample consisted of peripheral blood. The chain uses TRBV28 and TRBJ2-7; 12 bases match TRBD1. This sequence was found in a woman aged 18-35 years with acute or convalescent COVID-19. This CDR3 reads CASSWDRGLRSYEQYF. The CDR3 nucleotides read TGTGCCAGCAGTTGGGACAGGGGGCTTCGGTCCTACGAGCAGTACTTC. Full variable domain (outside the CDR3, taken from reference TRBV28 and TRBJ2-7): DVKVTQSSRYLVKRTGEKVFLECVQDMDHENMFWYRQDPGLGLRLIYFSYDVKMKEKGDIPEGYSVSREKKERFSLILESASTNQTSMYLCASSWDRGLRSYEQYFGPGTRLTVT.